This TCR beta chain was sequenced for a study of T-cell memory formation after mild COVID-19. Study outcomes and limitations: CD8+ contracting clones occupied EMRA, while CD4+ ones occupied mainly CM and EM.

Each CDR3 protein gets one entry after TCRdb re-called the 5' RACE reads with MiXCR. The data show 400,000 to 500,000 distinct CDR3 sequences, 20% seen once. As concerns this clonotype: Antigen unknown.

The germline V gene encodes CDR1 SGHTA and CDR2 FQGNSA. CDR3 length: 19 residues. V gave up 2 bases and J gave up 0 bases; unmatched junction bases: 12. The receptor's source is an adult woman who had mild COVID-19 (a few samples of this study predate the infection). Cell type and time point are not known. The V call is TRBV7-2, the J call TRBJ2-4; 8 bases line up with TRBD2. Sequencing was done on a sample of PBMCs or a T cell subset sorted from them (not recorded which). CDR3 residues: CASSLRPPLAALAKNIQYF. CDR3 bases: TGTGCCAGCAGCTTAAGACCCCCACTAGCGGCCCTAGCCAAAAACATTCAGTACTTC.